Listed below are T cell receptor beta chains from one sample, sequenced in a study of T cells in Graves' hyperthyroidism and ophthalmopathy. TCRdb recomputed calls from the multiplex PCR reads with MiXCR, one row per CDR3 protein. The sample records roughly 420,000 distinct CDR3 sequences, approximately 14% being singletons. Material: blood. The receptors derive from a woman aged 18 to 35 with Graves' hyperthyroidism. CDR3s include the opening cysteine and the closing phenylalanine or tryptophan. D genes are given only for firm matches. Size is omitted from some rows. Given values are once, few, many or a class for expanded clones.

j_call v_call d_call clone_size cdr3_nt cdr3_aa
TRBJ2-3 TRBV12-3/TRBV12-4 - many TGTGCCAGCAGTTCCCCGACTATCCAGCTAGCTTCAGATACGCAGTATTTT CASSSPTIQLASDTQYF
TRBJ1-5 TRBV5-8 TRBD1 many TGTGCCAGCAGCTTAAGACAGGGTCAGCCCCAGCATTTT CASSLRQGQPQHF
TRBJ2-1 TRBV20-1 TRBD2 many TGCACCGCCCGGAAGGGGACTAAGGGTGAGCAGTTCTTC CTARKGTKGEQFF
TRBJ2-3 TRBV12-3/TRBV12-4 - many TGTGCCAGCAGTCCTCGAAATACTGGGACCGATACGCAGTATTTT CASSPRNTGTDTQYF
TRBJ2-1 TRBV13 TRBD2 few TGTGCCAGCAGCTTAGAGCTAGCGGGGGGCCCAGACTACAATGAGCAGTTCTTC CASSLELAGGPDYNEQFF
TRBJ2-1 TRBV18 - many TGTGCCAGCTCACCACCAGGCCCCACGGGCTACAATGAGCAGTTCTTC CASSPPGPTGYNEQFF
TRBJ1-1 TRBV29-1 - many TGCAGCGTTTCCAGGGGGAACACTGAAGCTTTCTTT CSVSRGNTEAFF
TRBJ2-7 TRBV6-1 TRBD1 many TGTGCCAGCGTGCCGGGGACAGCACCCTACGAGCAGTACTTC CASVPGTAPYEQYF
TRBJ1-5 TRBV5-1 TRBD1 many TGCGCCAGCAGCTTGCAGGGGGGTGGTCAGCCCCAGCATTTT CASSLQGGGQPQHF
TRBJ2-5 TRBV6-1 - many TGTGCCAGCAGTTACACAGCCCAAGAGACCCAGTACTTC CASSYTAQETQYF
TRBJ1-1 TRBV5-6 - many TGTGCCAGCAGCTTGCCCAGGAACACTGAAGCTTTCTTT CASSLPRNTEAFF
TRBJ2-1 TRBV6-1 TRBD2 many TGTGCCAGCAGTTACCCGGGACTAGCGGGGTCCAATGAGCAGTTCTTC CASSYPGLAGSNEQFF
TRBJ2-7 TRBV4-1 - many TGCGCCAGCAGCCAAGGACCGAGCTACGAGCAGTACTTC CASSQGPSYEQYF
TRBJ1-6 TRBV30 TRBD1 many TGTGCCTCCACAGGGGGCTGGAATTCACCCCTCCACTTT CASTGGWNSPLHF
TRBJ2-7 TRBV12-3/TRBV12-4 TRBD1 many TGTGCCAGCAGTTTACACAGGGGTCAATACGAGCAGTACTTC CASSLHRGQYEQYF
TRBJ1-5 TRBV29-1 - many TGCAGCGTTCGGACACACAATCAGCCCCAGCATTTT CSVRTHNQPQHF
TRBJ2-2 TRBV6-4 TRBD2 many TGTGCCAGCAGCCCTAGCGGGACGAACACCGGGGAGCTGTTTTTT CASSPSGTNTGELFF
TRBJ1-5 TRBV30 - many TGTGCCTGGAGTGTAACCAATAGCAATCAGCCCCAGCATTTT CAWSVTNSNQPQHF
TRBJ2-3 TRBV30 TRBD2 many TGTGCCTGGAGTCGGAGGGCGGGAGGGAGCACAGATACGCAGTATTTT CAWSRRAGGSTDTQYF
TRBJ2-4 TRBV7-9 TRBD2 few TGTGCCAGCAGCCAACTAGCGGGGGGGCCAATGACCAAAAACATTCAGTACTTC CASSQLAGGPMTKNIQYF
TRBJ1-4 TRBV7-6 - many TGTGCCAGCAGCTTACGGGACCCTGCAACTAATGAAAAACTGTTTTTT CASSLRDPATNEKLFF
TRBJ2-6 TRBV19 TRBD1 few TGTGCCACCACGGGACAGCCTAGCTCTGGGGCCAACGTCCTGACTTTC CATTGQPSSGANVLTF
TRBJ2-3 TRBV4-1 TRBD2 few TGCGCCAGCAGCCCTTGGGCTAGCGGGAACACAGATACGCAGTATTTT CASSPWASGNTDTQYF
TRBJ2-7 TRBV12-5 TRBD2 many TGTGCTAGTGGTTTTGGTCTAGCGGGAGACGGCGACGAGCAGTACTTC CASGFGLAGDGDEQYF
TRBJ1-3 TRBV27 - - TGTGCCAGCAGTTTATCGGGGACAAGAGGAAACACCATATATTTT CASSLSGTRGNTIYF
TRBJ1-5 TRBV15 - many TGTGCCACCAGCAGAGTGGGAGAGCCCCAGCATTTT CATSRVGEPQHF
TRBJ2-4 TRBV30 - many TGTGCCTGGACGGTGAAACAGCTAGCCAAAAACATTCAGTACTTC CAWTVKQLAKNIQYF
TRBJ2-6 TRBV5-1 - few TGCGCCAGCAGCTTGGGGCAGGGGAGCTCTGGGGCCAACGTCCTGACTTTC CASSLGQGSSGANVLTF
TRBJ2-7 TRBV20-1 - few TGCAGTGCTAGAGATGATCAGAGCTCCTACGAGCAGTACTTC CSARDDQSSYEQYF
TRBJ2-5 TRBV7-2 - - TGTGCCAGCAGCTCCGTCTCGGAGACCCAGTACTTC CASSSVSETQYF
TRBJ2-7 TRBV11-2 TRBD1 many TGTGCCAGCAGCCCGGGACAGGGTCGATACGAGCAGTACTTC CASSPGQGRYEQYF
TRBJ1-5 TRBV12-3/TRBV12-4 - - TGTGCCAGCAGTTTATGGGGGCAAAATCAGCCCCAGCATTTT CASSLWGQNQPQHF
TRBJ2-1 TRBV20-1 - many TGCAGTGCTAGAGCCCCCCCCAATGAGCAGTTCTTC CSARAPPNEQFF
TRBJ1-1 TRBV6-1 - - TGTGCCAGCAGTGAAGATGGCTGGGGTTGGATGAACACTGAAGCTTCCTTT CASSEDGWGWMNTEASF
TRBJ1-1 TRBV20-1 - many TGCAGTGCCCTTAAATCCGCTGAAGCTTTCTTT CSALKSAEAFF
TRBJ2-2 TRBV2 TRBD1 many TGTGCCAGCCGAGGACAGGGAAGGTCCGGGGAGCTGTTTTTT CASRGQGRSGELFF
TRBJ2-3 TRBV18 - many TGTGCCAGCTCCCCCGCCCGAGACCCCGTCGGCACAGATACGCAGTATTTT CASSPARDPVGTDTQYF
TRBJ2-1 TRBV2 TRBD2 many TGTGCCAGCAGTGAGTGGACTAGCGGGATATACAATGAGCAGTTCTTC CASSEWTSGIYNEQFF
TRBJ2-7 TRBV20-1 TRBD2 - TGCAGTGCTAGAGACCTAGCGGGAGGAAGCTACGAGCAGTACTTC CSARDLAGGSYEQYF
TRBJ2-3 TRBV20-1 TRBD1 many TGCAGTGCTAGTGGGGGAAGGGAGACAGGGGGAGGAGATACGCAGTATTTT CSASGGRETGGGDTQYF
TRBJ1-5 TRBV5-1 - many TGCGCCAGCAGGCGGGACACGGAGGGTCAGCCCCAGCATTTT CASRRDTEGQPQHF
TRBJ2-1 TRBV2 TRBD2 many TGTGCCAGCAGTAGGACTAGCGGTTTCGTTGAGCAGTTCTTC CASSRTSGFVEQFF
TRBJ2-7 TRBV10-1 - few TGCGCCAGCGCGTCCTTAACTAGGAACTCCTACGAGCAGTACTTC CASASLTRNSYEQYF
TRBJ2-1 TRBV5-1 TRBD2 - TGCGCCAGCAGCTATGCTGGGGGACTAGCGGGAGCGGAGCAGTTCTTC CASSYAGGLAGAEQFF
TRBJ2-1 TRBV5-1 - many TGCGCCAGCAGCTTTTTTGAAGGATATGGTGAGCAGTTCTTC CASSFFEGYGEQFF
TRBJ1-4 TRBV7-9 TRBD1 many TGTGCCAGCAGCCCTCGGACAGGGCCGGGGGCTAATGAAAAACTGTTTTTT CASSPRTGPGANEKLFF
TRBJ2-1 TRBV20-1 - many TGCAGCGGGAGCGGGCCCTACAATGAGCAGTTCTTC CSGSGPYNEQFF
TRBJ1-6 TRBV5-1 TRBD1 few TGCGCCAGCAGCTTGGGGACAGGGGTAATCAGTTCACCCCTCCACTTT CASSLGTGVISSPLHF
TRBJ2-1 TRBV7-9 - - TGTGCCAGCACCGTCGGCACGCCCCCCAATAAACAGTTCTTC CASTVGTPPNKQFF
TRBJ2-2 TRBV7-7 - many TGTGCTAGCAGCTTAGCAAGTTACGGGGAGCTGTTTTTT CASSLASYGELFF
TRBJ1-2 TRBV7-9 - many TGTGCCAGCAGCTCTCGACCCTCGGAGTATGGCTACACCTTC CASSSRPSEYGYTF
TRBJ1-6 TRBV3-1 TRBD1 many TGTGCCAGCAGCCAGGGGACAGGGGGCGAAGTCTATAATTCACCCCTCCACTTT CASSQGTGGEVYNSPLHF
TRBJ2-5 TRBV24-1 - many TGTGCCACCAGTGATCCGATAGACAGTCAAGAGACCCAGTACTTC CATSDPIDSQETQYF
TRBJ2-7 TRBV6-4 - - TGTGCCAGCAGCCTTCTGGGGTGGGCCTACGAGCAGTACTTC CASSLLGWAYEQYF
TRBJ2-1 TRBV11-2 TRBD2 many TGTGCCAGCAGCCCCGGGGACGGGGGGGCCTACAATGAGCAGTTCTTC CASSPGDGGAYNEQFF